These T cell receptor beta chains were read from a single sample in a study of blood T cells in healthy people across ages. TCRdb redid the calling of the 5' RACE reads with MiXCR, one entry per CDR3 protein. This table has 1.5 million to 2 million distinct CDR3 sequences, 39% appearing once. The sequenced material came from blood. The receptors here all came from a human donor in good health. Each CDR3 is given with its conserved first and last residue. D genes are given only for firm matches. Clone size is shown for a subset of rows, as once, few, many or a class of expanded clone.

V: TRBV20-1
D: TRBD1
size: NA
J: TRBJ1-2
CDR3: CSARKPGQNYGYTF
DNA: TGCAGTGCTAGGAAACCGGGACAGAACTATGGCTACACCTTC

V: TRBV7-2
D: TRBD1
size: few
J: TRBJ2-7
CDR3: CASSLDYRGEREQYF
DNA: TGTGCCAGCAGCTTAGACTACAGGGGAGAGCGCGAGCAGTACTTC

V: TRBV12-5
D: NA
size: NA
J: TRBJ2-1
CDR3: CASAPYEGRPYNEQFF
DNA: TGTGCTAGTGCCCCCTACGAGGGGCGACCTTACAATGAGCAGTTCTTC

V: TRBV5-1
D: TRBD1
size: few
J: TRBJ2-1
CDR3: CASSLVLRQGAGNEQFF
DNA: TGCGCCAGCAGCTTGGTTTTACGACAGGGGGCGGGCAATGAGCAGTTCTTC

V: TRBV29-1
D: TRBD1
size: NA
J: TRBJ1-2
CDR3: CSGGQGAYGYTF
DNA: TGCAGCGGGGGACAGGGGGCTTATGGCTACACCTTC

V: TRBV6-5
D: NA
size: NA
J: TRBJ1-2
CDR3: CASSSNWADYGYTF
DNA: TGTGCCAGCAGTTCAAACTGGGCGGACTATGGCTACACCTTC

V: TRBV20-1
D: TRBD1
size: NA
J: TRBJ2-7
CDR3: CSARDPRGQREQYF
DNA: TGCAGTGCTAGAGATCCCAGGGGGCAACGCGAGCAGTACTTC

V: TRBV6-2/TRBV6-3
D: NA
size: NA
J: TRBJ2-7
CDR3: CASSSRTIREQYF
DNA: TGTGCCAGCAGTTCCCGGACGATTCGAGAGCAGTACTTC

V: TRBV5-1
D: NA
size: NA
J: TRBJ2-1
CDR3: CASSLGGVNYNEQFF
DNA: TGCGCCAGCAGCTTGGGTGGAGTGAACTACAATGAGCAGTTCTTC

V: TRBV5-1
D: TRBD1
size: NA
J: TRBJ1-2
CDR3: CASSPRDRVVYGYTF
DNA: TGCGCCAGCAGCCCCCGGGACAGGGTTGTCTATGGCTACACCTTC

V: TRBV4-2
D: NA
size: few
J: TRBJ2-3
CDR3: CASSQGDRRGEGTDTQYF
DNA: TGTGCCAGCAGCCAAGGCGACAGGCGTGGGGAGGGCACAGATACGCAGTATTTT

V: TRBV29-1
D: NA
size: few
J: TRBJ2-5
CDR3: CSVEEAVERIQETQYF
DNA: TGCAGCGTTGAAGAAGCGGTGGAGCGAATTCAAGAGACCCAGTACTTC

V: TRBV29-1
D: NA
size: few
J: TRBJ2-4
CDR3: CSVVVFRGAGNIQYF
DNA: TGCAGCGTTGTTGTGTTTCGGGGGGCCGGAAACATTCAGTACTTC

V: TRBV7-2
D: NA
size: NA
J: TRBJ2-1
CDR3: CASSLARMRGSNEQFF
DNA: TGTGCCAGCAGCTTAGCGCGGATGCGAGGGTCCAATGAGCAGTTCTTC

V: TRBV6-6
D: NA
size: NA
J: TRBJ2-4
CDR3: CASSYSPDSGANIQYF
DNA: TGTGCCAGCAGTTACTCCCCTGATAGCGGAGCAAACATTCAGTACTTC

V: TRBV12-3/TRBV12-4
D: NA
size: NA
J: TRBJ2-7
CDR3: CASSPAHYYEQYF
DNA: TGTGCCAGCAGTCCAGCCCACTACTACGAGCAGTACTTC

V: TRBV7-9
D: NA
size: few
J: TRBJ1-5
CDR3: CASKAGGNSNQPQHF
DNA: TGTGCCAGTAAGGCGGGGGGTAATAGCAATCAGCCCCAGCATTTT

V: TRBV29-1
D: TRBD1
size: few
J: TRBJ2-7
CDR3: CSVGTGYYEQYF
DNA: TGCAGCGTCGGGACAGGATATTACGAGCAGTACTTC

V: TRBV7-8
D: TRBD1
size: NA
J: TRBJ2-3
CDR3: CASSSQTGGFTDTQYF
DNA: TGTGCCAGCAGCTCCCAGACAGGGGGCTTCACAGATACGCAGTATTTT

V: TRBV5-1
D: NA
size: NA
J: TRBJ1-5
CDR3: CASSLGYTGNQPQHF
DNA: TGCGCCAGCAGCTTGGGATATACGGGGAATCAGCCCCAGCATTTT

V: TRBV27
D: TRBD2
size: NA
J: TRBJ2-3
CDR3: CASIPAGTSTDTQYF
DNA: TGTGCCAGCATTCCAGCGGGGACTAGCACAGATACGCAGTATTTT

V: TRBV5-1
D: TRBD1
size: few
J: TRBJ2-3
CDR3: CASSPAQGEADTQYF
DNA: TGCGCCAGCAGCCCTGCCCAGGGGGAAGCAGATACGCAGTATTTT

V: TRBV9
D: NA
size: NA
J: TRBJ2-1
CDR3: CASSVGNIRNEQFF
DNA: TGTGCCAGCAGCGTAGGGAACATACGCAATGAGCAGTTCTTC

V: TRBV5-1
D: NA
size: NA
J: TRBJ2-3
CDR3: CASSLALTESSTQYF
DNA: TGCGCCAGCAGCTTGGCCCTGACCGAATCCTCAACGCAGTATTTT

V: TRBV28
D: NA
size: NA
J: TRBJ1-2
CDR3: CATAPGVGHTF
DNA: TGTGCCACTGCGCCTGGGGTCGGCCACACCTTC

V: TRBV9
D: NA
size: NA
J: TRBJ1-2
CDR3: CEFYGYTF
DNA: TGTGAATTCTATGGCTACACCTTC

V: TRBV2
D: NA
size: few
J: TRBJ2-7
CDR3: CASSGQDTYEQYF
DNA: TGTGCCAGCAGTGGACAGGACACCTACGAGCAGTACTTC

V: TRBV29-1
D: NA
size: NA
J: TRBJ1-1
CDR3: CSVGWARRRIAGSTEAFF
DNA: TGCAGCGTTGGGTGGGCAAGAAGGAGAATTGCAGGCTCCACTGAAGCTTTCTTT

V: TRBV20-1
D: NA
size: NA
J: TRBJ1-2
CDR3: CSARDRVACYGYTF
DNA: TGCAGTGCTAGAGATAGAGTGGCCTGCTATGGCTACACCTTC

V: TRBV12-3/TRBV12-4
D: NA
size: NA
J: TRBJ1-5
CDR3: CASSFFSNQPQHF
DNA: TGTGCCAGCAGCTTTTTCAGCAATCAGCCCCAGCATTTT

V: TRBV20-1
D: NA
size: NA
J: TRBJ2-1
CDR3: CSVRPTIVGPYNEQFF
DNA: TGCAGTGTCCGACCGACTATAGTTGGCCCCTACAATGAGCAGTTCTTC

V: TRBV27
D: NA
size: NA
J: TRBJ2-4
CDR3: CASSLPTIAKNIQYF
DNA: TGTGCCAGCAGTTTACCGACAATAGCCAAAAACATTCAGTACTTC

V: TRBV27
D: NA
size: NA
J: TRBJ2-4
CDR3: CASSLWVRGPYGQYF
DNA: TGTGCCAGCAGTTTATGGGTCAGGGGTCCGTACGGGCAGTACTTC

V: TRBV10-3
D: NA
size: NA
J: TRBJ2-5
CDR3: CAISVPGNQETQYF
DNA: TGTGCCATCAGTGTACCGGGAAACCAAGAGACCCAGTACTTC

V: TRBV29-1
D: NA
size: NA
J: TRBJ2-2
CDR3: CSVEEGRNGELFF
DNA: TGCAGCGTTGAGGAAGGGCGGAACGGGGAGCTGTTTTTT

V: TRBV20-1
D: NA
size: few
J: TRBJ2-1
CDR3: CSAAGTAISEQFF
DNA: TGCAGTGCCGCCGGGACTGCCATTAGTGAGCAGTTCTTC

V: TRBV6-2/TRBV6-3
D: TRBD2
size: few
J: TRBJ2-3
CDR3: CASSPTSVTDTQYF
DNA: TGTGCCAGCAGTCCAACTAGCGTGACAGATACGCAGTATTTT

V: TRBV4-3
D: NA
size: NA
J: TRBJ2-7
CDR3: CASSQERHLRDEQYF
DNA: TGCGCCAGTAGCCAAGAACGACACCTACGGGACGAGCAGTACTTC

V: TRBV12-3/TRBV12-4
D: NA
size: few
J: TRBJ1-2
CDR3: CASSFGGGMNGYTF
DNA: TGTGCCAGCAGTTTTGGGGGGGGGATGAATGGCTACACCTTC

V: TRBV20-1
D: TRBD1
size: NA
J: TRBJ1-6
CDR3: CSAEIPGQTTNSPLHF
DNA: TGCAGTGCGGAAATACCGGGACAGACTACTAATTCACCCCTCCACTTT

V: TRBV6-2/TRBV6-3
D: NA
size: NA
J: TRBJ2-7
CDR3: CASSYTLGQSSYNEQYF
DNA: TGTGCCAGCAGTTACACATTAGGGCAGAGCTCCTACAATGAGCAGTACTTC

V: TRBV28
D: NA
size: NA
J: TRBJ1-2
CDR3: CASSSPGSPRVLYGYTF
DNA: TGTGCCAGCAGTTCCCCAGGGAGCCCCCGAGTCCTCTATGGCTACACCTTC

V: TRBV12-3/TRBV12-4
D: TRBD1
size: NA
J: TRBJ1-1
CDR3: CASSSNRGAVTNTEAFF
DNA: TGTGCCAGCAGTTCCAACAGGGGCGCAGTCACCAACACTGAAGCTTTCTTT

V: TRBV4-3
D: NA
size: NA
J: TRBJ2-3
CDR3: CASSQDLAGRGDTQYF
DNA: TGCGCCAGCAGCCAAGACTTGGCAGGGCGGGGTGATACGCAGTATTTT

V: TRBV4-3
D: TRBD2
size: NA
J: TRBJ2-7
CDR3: CASRPTSGEGEQYF
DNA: TGCGCCAGCAGACCGACTAGCGGGGAGGGGGAGCAGTACTTC

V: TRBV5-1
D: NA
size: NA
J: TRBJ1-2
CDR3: CASSLVGLANYGYTF
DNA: TGCGCCAGCAGCCTCGTCGGACTGGCCAACTATGGCTACACCTTC